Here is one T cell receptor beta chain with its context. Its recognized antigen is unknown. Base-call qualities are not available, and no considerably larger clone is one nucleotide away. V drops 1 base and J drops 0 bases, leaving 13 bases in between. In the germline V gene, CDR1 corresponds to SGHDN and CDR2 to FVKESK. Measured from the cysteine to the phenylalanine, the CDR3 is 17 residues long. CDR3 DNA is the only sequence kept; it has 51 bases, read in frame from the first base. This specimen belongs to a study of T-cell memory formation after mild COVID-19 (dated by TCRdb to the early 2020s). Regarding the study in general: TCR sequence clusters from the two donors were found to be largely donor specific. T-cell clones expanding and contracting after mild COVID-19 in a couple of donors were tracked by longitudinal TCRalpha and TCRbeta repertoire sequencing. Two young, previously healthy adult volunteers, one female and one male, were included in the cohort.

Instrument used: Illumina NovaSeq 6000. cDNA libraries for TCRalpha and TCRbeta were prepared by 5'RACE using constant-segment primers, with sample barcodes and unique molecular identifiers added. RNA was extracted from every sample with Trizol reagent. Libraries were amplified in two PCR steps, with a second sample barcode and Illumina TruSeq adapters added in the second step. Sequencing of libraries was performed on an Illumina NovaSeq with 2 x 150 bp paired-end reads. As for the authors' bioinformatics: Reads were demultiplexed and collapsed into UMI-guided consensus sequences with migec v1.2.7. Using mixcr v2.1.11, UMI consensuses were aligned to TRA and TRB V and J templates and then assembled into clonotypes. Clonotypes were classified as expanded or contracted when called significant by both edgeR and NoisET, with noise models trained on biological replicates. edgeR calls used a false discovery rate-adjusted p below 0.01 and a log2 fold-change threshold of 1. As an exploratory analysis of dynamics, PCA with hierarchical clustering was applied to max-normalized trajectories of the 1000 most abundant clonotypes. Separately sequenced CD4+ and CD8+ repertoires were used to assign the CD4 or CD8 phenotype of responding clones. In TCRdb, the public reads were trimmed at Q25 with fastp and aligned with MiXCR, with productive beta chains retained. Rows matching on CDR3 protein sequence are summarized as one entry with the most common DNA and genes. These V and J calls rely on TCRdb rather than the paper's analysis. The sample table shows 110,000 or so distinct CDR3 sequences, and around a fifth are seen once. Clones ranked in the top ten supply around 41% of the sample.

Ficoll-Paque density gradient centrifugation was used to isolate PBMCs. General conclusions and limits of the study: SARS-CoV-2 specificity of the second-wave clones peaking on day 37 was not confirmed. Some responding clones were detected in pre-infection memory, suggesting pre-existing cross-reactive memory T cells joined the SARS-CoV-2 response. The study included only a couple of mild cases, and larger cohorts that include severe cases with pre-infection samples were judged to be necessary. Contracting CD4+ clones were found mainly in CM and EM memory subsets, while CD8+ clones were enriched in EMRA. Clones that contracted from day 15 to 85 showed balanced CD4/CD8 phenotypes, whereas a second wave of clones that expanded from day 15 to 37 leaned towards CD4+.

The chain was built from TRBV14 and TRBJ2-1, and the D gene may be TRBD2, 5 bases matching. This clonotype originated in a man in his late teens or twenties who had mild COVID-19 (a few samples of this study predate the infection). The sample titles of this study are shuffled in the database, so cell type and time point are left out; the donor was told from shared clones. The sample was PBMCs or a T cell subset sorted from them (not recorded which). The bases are TGTGCCAGCAGCCAAGTGGGGAGCCTAAGCTCCTACAATGAGCAGTTCTTC. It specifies CASSQVGSLSSYNEQFF.